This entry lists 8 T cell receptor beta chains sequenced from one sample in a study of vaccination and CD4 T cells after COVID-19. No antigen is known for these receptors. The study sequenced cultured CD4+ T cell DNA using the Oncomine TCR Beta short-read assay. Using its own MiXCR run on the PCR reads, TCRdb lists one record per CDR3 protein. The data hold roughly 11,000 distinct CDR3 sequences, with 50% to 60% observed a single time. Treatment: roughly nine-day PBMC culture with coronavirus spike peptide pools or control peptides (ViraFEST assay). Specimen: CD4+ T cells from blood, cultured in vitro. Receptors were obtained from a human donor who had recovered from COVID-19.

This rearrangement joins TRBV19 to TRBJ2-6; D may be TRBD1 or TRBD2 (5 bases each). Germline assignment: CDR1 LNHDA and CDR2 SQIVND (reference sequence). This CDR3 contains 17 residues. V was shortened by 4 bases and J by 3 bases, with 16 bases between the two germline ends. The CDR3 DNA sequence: TGTGCCAGTAGTAAATCCTCGGGGCTTAGTGGGGCCAACGTCCTGACTTTC. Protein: CASSKSSGLSGANVLTF.

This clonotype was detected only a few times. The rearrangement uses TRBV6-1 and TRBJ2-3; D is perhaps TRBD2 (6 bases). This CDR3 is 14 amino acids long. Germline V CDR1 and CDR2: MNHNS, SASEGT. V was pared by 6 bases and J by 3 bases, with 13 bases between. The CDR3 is CASRSTGGTDTQYF. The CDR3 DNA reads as TGTGCCAGCAGAAGCACCGGGGGAACAGATACGCAGTATTTT.

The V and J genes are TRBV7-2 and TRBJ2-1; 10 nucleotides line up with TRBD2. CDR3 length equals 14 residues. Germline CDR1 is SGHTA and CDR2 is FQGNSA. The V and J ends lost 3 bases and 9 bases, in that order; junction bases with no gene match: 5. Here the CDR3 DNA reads TGTGCCAGCAGCTTCAGCGGGGGGGCCTTTGAGCAGTTCTTC. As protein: CASSFSGGAFEQFF.

CDR3 loop: CARSKRLNTEAFF. The CDR3 DNA reads TGTGCCAGGTCCAAGAGACTGAACACTGAAGCTTTCTTT. This chain links TRBV27 with TRBJ1-1; D unresolved. Per the germline V gene, CDR1 is MNHEY and CDR2 is SMNVEV (reference sequence). Trimming took off 9 bases at V and 0 bases at J, with 11 bases between the two ends. CDR3 length: 13 residues.

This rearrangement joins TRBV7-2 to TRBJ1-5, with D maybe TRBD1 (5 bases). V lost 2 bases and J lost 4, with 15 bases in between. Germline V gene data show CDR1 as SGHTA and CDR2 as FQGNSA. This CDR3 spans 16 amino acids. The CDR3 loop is CASSLTGTVENQPQHF. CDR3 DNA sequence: TGTGCCAGCAGCTTAACCGGGACTGTCGAGAATCAGCCCCAGCATTTT. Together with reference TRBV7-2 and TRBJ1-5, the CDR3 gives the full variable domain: GAGVSQSPSNKVTEKGKDVELRCDPISGHTALYWYRQSLGQGLEFLIYFQGNSAPDKSGLPSDRFSAERTGGSVSTLTIQRTQQEDSAVYLCASSLTGTVENQPQHFGDGTRLSIL.

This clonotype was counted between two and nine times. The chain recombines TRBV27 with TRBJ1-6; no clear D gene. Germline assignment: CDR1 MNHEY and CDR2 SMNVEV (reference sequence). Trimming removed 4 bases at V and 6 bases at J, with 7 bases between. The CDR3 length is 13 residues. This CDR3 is CASSSRGNSPLHF. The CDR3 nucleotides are TGTGCCAGCAGTTCCCGCGGTAATTCACCCCTCCACTTT.

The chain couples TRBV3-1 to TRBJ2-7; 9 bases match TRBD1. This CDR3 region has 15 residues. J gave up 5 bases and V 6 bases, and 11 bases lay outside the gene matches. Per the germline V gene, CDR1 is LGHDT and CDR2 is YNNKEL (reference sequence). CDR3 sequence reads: CASRLAPGQGHEQYF. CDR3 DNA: TGTGCCAGCAGACTTGCACCGGGACAGGGTCACGAGCAGTACTTC.

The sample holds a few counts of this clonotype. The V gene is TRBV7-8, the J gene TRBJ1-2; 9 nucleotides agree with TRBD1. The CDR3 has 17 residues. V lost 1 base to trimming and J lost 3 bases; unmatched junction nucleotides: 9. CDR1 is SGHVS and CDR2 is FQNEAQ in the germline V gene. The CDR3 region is CASSLGYRGRVDYGYTF. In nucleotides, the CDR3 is TGTGCCAGCAGCTTAGGTTACAGGGGGCGCGTAGACTATGGCTACACCTTC.